A single sample is the source of the 7 T cell receptor beta chains below, sequenced in a study of regulatory T cells in long-lasting Graves disease. According to the study, TCR beta libraries were built with iRepertoire HTBI primers and CDR3-region Arm-PCR. TCRdb recomputed calls from the multiplex PCR reads with MiXCR, one row per CDR3 protein. The repertoire holds a few hundred thousand distinct CDR3 sequences, approximately 23% seen once, with under 35% in the top ten. Specified time point: persistent/refractory GD, antithyroid drugs over 5 years with positive TRAb. Extracted PBMC RNA gave rise to the TCR library. The starting material was peripheral blood mononuclear cells (PBMCs), obtained when the disease was refractory, from a patient treated with antithyroid drugs. The receptors here all came from a woman in her thirties or forties with Graves disease.

This clonotype occurred a few times. The CDR3 here is CASSGGSPRTGANVLTF. CDR3 nucleotides: TGTGCCAGCAGTGGCGGGAGCCCTAGAACTGGGGCCAACGTCCTGACTTTC. The chain has TRBV25-1 and TRBJ2-6, with TRBD2 identical over 7 bases. Per the germline V gene, CDR1 is MGHDK and CDR2 is SYGVNS. The CDR3 runs to 17 residues. The trim removed 4 bases at V and 2 bases at J, leaving 8 bases unmatched.

This clonotype was observed a few times. The chain recombines TRBV6-1 with TRBJ1-6; possible D gene TRBD1, 5 bases. V gave up 9 bases and J gave up 4 bases, with 13 bases separating them. CDR3 size: 14 residues. CDR1 is MNHNS, CDR2 SASEGT, per germline. CDR3 nucleotide sequence: TGTGCCAGTAGGACGGGGGATTATAATTCACCCCTCCACTTT. Its protein is CASRTGDYNSPLHF.

This chain connects TRBV30 to TRBJ1-5; D ambiguous. Germline V CDR1 and CDR2: GTSNPN, SVGIG (reference sequence). V was cut by 2 bases and J by 0 bases, with 2 bases left in between. The CDR3 totals 12 residues. Here the CDR3 DNA reads TGTGCCTGGAGTTGTAGCAATCAGCCCCAGCATTTT. Translating it yields CAWSCSNQPQHF.

This chain connects TRBV6-1 to TRBJ2-7, with 12 bases that match TRBD2. This CDR3 has 16 residues. With V trimmed by 5 bases and J by 5 bases, 10 bases remained unmatched. From germline, CDR1 is MNHNS and CDR2 SASEGT. CDR3 sequence (DNA): TGTGCCAGCAGTCCCCCGGCACTAGCGGGAGGCAACGAGCAGTACTTC. It yields the protein CASSPPALAGGNEQYF.

This clonotype was observed a handful of times. V usage is TRBV7-9 and J usage is TRBJ2-7, with D unclear. The germline V gene encodes CDR1 SEHNR and CDR2 FQNEAQ (reference sequence). V lost 6 bases and J 0 bases, leaving 9 bases between the germline ends. CDR3 size: 13 residues. The CDR3 DNA reads as TGTGCCAGCAGTAAAGACAACTCCTACGAGCAGTACTTC. This codes for CASSKDNSYEQYF.

The sample holds many counts of this clonotype. This sequence joins TRBV10-3 and TRBJ2-7, with D possibly TRBD2 on 5 matching bases. This CDR3 has 12 amino acids. Germline V gene data show CDR1 as ENHRY and CDR2 as SYGVKD. Trimming stripped 10 bases from V and 3 bases from J, with 13 bases between. The CDR3 reads CATRPSNYEQYF. The DNA of the CDR3 is TGTGCCACCAGGCCTAGCAACTACGAGCAGTACTTC.

The genes are TRBV28 and TRBJ1-1, with a tentative D call TRBD1 (6 bases). With 6 bases removed from V and 3 bases from J, the gap between germline ends came to 14 bases. This CDR3 region has 14 residues. Germline CDR1 MDHEN, CDR2 SYDVKM. The CDR3 region has the DNA TGTGCCAGCAGCAACACCAGGGGTTACACTGAAGCTTTCTTT. Protein sequence: CASSNTRGYTEAFF.